Listed below are T cell receptor beta chains from one sample, sequenced in a study of cytomegalovirus exposure and HLA in healthy donors. Profiling relied on immunoSEQ multiplex PCR, and the TCRdb table lists in-frame clones only, not all of them. Here the sample spans approximately 190,000 clones, about four fifths being singletons. Input material: PBMCs. All receptors derive from a woman in her forties or fifties in good health and CMV-seropositive. Each CDR3 is given with its conserved first and last residue. D genes are given only for firm matches. Rows may omit the clone size; those that give it use once, few, many or a size class.

clone_size | j_call | d_call | v_call | cdr3_nt | cdr3_aa
NA | TRBJ1-2 | NA | TRBV2 | TGTGCCAGCAGTGAATCCAGGACAGCTGATGGCTACACCTTC | CASSESRTADGYTF
NA | TRBJ2-3 | NA | TRBV6-6 | TGTGCCAGCAGCCCAAGGTCAGGAGGTACAGATACGCAGTATTTT | CASSPRSGGTDTQYF
NA | TRBJ2-3 | NA | TRBV5-1 | TGCGCCAGCAGCTTGTTCGGGGGCACAGATACGCAGTATTTT | CASSLFGGTDTQYF
NA | TRBJ1-5 | NA | TRBV6-1 | TGTGCCAGCAGAACAGGGAATAGCAATCAGCCCCAGCATTTT | CASRTGNSNQPQHF
NA | TRBJ2-7 | NA | TRBV7-2 | TGTGCCAGCAGCTTAGAGGCGGCTAGCGACGAGCAGTACTTC | CASSLEAASDEQYF
NA | TRBJ2-7 | TRBD1 | TRBV27 | TGTGCCAGCAGTCCGATGGACAGGGGTCGGCACGAGCAGTACTTC | CASSPMDRGRHEQYF
NA | TRBJ1-6 | NA | TRBV7-2 | TGTGCCAGCAGCTTAGCAGGGGCCCATTCACCCCTCCACTTT | CASSLAGAHSPLHF
NA | TRBJ1-4 | TRBD1 | TRBV4-2 | TGTGCCAGCAGCCAACCTGGGACAGGGGAAGAAAAACTGTTTTTT | CASSQPGTGEEKLFF
NA | TRBJ2-7 | NA | TRBV5-1 | TGCGCCAGCAGCTTTGATGGGGGACTCTACGAGCAGTACTTC | CASSFDGGLYEQYF
NA | TRBJ1-3 | NA | TRBV9 | TGTGCCAGCAGCGTAGAAGGACATATCTCTGGAAACACCATATATTTT | CASSVEGHISGNTIYF
NA | TRBJ2-1 | TRBD2 | TRBV6-6 | TGTGCCAGCAGTTACGGGACTAGCGACTACAATGAGCAGTTCTTC | CASSYGTSDYNEQFF
NA | TRBJ1-5 | TRBD1 | TRBV27 | TGTGCCAGCAGTCTAAAGGGGGCAGGTCAGCCCCAGCATTTT | CASSLKGAGQPQHF
few | TRBJ1-2 | NA | TRBV7-9 | TGTGCCAGCAGCTTAGTTAGCGGCTATGGCTACACCTTC | CASSLVSGYGYTF
NA | TRBJ1-2 | NA | TRBV5-1 | TGCGCCAGCACAGACAGCAATGGCTACACCTTC | CASTDSNGYTF
NA | TRBJ2-3 | TRBD2 | TRBV27 | TGTGCCAGCAGTTGGACTAGCGGGGGAACAGATACGCAGTATTTT | CASSWTSGGTDTQYF
NA | TRBJ1-5 | TRBD1 | TRBV7-9 | TGTGCCAGCAGCCGGGACAGGGAGCCCCAGCATTTT | CASSRDREPQHF
NA | TRBJ2-7 | NA | TRBV18 | TGTGCCAGCTCACCCGACTATTTCCCCGGCTCCTACGAGCAGTACTTC | CASSPDYFPGSYEQYF